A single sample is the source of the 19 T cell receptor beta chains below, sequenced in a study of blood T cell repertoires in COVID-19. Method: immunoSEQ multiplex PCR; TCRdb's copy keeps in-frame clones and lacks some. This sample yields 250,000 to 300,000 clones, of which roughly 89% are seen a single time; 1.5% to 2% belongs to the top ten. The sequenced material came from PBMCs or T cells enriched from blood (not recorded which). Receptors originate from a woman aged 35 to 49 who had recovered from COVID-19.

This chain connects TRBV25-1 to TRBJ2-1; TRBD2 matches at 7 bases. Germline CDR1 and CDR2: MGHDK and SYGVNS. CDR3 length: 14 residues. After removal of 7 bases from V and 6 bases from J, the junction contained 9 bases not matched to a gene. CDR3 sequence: CASTRGGSSNEQFF. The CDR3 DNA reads TGTGCCAGCACGAGGGGAGGGTCCAGCAATGAGCAGTTCTTC.

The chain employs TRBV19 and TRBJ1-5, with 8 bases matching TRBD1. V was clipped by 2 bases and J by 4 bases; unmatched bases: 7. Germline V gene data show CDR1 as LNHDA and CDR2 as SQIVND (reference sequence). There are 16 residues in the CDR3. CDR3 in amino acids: CASSIRQGAGNQPQHF. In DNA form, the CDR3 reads TGTGCCAGTAGTATACGCCAGGGGGCTGGGAATCAGCCCCAGCATTTT.

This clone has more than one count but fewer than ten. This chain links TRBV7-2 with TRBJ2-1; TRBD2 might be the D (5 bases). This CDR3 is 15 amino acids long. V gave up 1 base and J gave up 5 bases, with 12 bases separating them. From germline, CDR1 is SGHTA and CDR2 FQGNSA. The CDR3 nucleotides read TGTGCCAGCAGCTTAGTTTGGTCTAGCCACAATGAGCAGTTCTTC. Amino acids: CASSLVWSSHNEQFF.

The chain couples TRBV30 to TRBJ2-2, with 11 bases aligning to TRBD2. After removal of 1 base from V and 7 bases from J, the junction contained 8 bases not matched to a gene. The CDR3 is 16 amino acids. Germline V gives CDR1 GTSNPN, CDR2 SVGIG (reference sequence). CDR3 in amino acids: CAWSGSGGARGGELFF. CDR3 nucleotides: TGTGCCTGGAGTGGTAGCGGGGGGGCCAGAGGCGGGGAGCTGTTTTTT.

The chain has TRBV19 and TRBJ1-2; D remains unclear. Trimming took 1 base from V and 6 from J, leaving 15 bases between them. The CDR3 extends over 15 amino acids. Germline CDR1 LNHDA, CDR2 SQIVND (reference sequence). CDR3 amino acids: CASSIALMDGDGYTF. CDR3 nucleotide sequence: TGTGCCAGTAGTATAGCCCTTATGGACGGGGATGGCTACACCTTC.

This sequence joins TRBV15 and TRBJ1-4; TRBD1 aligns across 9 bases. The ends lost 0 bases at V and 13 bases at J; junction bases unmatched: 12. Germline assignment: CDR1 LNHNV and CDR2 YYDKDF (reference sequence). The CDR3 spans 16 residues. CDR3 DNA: TGTGCCACCAGCAGAGATCAAAGGACAGGGGAGAGGGGACTGTTTTTT. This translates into CATSRDQRTGERGLFF.

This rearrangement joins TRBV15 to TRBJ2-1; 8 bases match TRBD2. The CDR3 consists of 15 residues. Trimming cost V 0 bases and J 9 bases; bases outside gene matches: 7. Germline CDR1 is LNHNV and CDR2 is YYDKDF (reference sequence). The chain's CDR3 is CATSREGRGVSEQFF. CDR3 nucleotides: TGTGCCACCAGCAGAGAGGGGCGGGGGGTAAGTGAGCAGTTCTTC.

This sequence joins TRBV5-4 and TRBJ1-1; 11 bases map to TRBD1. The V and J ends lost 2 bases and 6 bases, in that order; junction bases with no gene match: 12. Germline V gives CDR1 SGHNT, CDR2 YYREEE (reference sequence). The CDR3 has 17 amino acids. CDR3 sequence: CASSLWGQGVWTAEAFF. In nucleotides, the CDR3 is TGTGCCAGCAGCTTATGGGGACAGGGGGTTTGGACTGCTGAAGCTTTCTTT.

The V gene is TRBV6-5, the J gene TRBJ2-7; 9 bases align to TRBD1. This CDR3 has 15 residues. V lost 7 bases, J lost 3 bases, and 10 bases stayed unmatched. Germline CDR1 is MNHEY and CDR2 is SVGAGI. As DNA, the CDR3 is TGTGCCAGCACCAAAGACCCGGGACAGGGCTACGAGCAGTACTTC. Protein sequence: CASTKDPGQGYEQYF.

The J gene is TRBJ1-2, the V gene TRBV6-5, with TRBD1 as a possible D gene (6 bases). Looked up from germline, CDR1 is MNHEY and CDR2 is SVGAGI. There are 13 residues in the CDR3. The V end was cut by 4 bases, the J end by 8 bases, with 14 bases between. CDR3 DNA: TGTGCCAGCAGTTCACAGGGATTCTGGGGCTACACCTTC. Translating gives CASSSQGFWGYTF.

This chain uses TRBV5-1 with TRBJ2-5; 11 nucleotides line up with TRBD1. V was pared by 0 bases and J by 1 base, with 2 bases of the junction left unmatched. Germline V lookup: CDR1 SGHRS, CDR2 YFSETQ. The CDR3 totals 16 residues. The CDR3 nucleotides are TGCGCCAGCAGCTTGGCCGGGACAGGGGGCCAAGAGACCCAGTACTTC. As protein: CASSLAGTGGQETQYF.

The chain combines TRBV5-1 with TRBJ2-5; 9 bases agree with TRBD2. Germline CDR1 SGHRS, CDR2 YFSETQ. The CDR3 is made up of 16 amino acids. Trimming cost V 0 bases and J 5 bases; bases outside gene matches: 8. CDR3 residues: CASSLDPSGTWETQYF. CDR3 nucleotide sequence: TGCGCCAGCAGCTTGGACCCTAGCGGGACGTGGGAGACCCAGTACTTC. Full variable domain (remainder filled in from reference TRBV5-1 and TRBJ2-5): KAGVTQTPRYLIKTRGQQVTLSCSPISGHRSVSWYQQTPGQGLQFLFEYFSETQRNKGNFPGRFSGRQFSNSRSEMNVSTLELGDSALYLCASSLDPSGTWETQYFGPGTRLLVL.

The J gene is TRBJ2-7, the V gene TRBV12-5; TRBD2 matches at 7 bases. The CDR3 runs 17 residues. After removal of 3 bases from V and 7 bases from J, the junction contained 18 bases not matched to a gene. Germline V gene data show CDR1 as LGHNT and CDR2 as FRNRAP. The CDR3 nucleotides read TGTGCTAGTGGTTTTACCAAATCGGGGACTACCCAAATGGAGCAGTACTTC. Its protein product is CASGFTKSGTTQMEQYF.

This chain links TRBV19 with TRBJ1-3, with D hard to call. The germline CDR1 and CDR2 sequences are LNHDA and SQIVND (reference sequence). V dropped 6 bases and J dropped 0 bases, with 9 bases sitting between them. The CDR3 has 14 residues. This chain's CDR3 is CASRRRDSGNTIYF. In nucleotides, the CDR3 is TGTGCCAGTAGGCGGCGCGACTCTGGAAACACCATATATTTT.

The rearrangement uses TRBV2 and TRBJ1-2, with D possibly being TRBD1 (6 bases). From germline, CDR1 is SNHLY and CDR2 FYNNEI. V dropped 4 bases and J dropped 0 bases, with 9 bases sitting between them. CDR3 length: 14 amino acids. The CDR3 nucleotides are TGTGCCAGCAGTGCGCCAGGGGCTAACTATGGCTACACCTTC. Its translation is CASSAPGANYGYTF. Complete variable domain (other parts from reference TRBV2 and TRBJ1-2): EPEVTQTPSHQVTQMGQEVILRCVPISNHLYFYWYRQILGQKVEFLVSFYNNEISEKSEIFDDQFSVERPDGSNFTLKIRSTKLEDSAMYFCASSAPGANYGYTFGSGTRLTVV.

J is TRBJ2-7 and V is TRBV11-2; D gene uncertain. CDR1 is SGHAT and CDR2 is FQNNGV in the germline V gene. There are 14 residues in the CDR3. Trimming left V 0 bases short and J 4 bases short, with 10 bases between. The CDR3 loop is CASSLEGRVYEQYF. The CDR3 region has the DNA TGTGCCAGCAGCTTAGAGGGCCGCGTTTACGAGCAGTACTTC. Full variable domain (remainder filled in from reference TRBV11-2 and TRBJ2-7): EAGVAQSPRYKIIEKRQSVAFWCNPISGHATLYWYQQILGQGPKLLIQFQNNGVVDDSQLPKDRFSAERLKGVDSTLKIQPAKLEDSAVYLCASSLEGRVYEQYFGPGTRLTVT.

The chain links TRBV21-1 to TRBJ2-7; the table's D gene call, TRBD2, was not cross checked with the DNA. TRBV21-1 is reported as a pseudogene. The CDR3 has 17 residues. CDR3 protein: CASTRLAPQPVTYEQYF. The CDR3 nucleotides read TGTGCCAGCACCCGACTAGCCCCACAGCCCGTTACCTACGAGCAGTACTTC.

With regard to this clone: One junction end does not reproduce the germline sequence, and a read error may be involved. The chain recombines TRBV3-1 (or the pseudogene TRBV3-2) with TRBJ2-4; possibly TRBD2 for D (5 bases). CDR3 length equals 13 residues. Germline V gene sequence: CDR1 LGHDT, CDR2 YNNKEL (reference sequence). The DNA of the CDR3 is TGTGCCAGCAGCCAAGGCGGCCTCGTCCCCAGAGGGTTC. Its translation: CASSQGGLVPRGF.

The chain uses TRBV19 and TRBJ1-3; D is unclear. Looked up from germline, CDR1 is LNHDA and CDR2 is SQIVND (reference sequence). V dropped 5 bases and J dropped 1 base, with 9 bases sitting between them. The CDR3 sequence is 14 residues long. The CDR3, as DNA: TGTGCCAGTAGTCCCTCAACATCTGGAAACACCATATATTTT. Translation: CASSPSTSGNTIYF. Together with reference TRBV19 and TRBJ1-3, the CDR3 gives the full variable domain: DGGITQSPKYLFRKEGQNVTLSCEQNLNHDAMYWYRQDPGQGLRLIYYSQIVNDFQKGDIAEGYSVSREKKESFPLTVTSAQKNPTAFYLCASSPSTSGNTIYFGEGSWLTVV.